This entry is about one T cell receptor beta chain. No antigen is known for it. Measured with immunoSEQ multiplex PCR; TCRdb has only the in-frame clones, and not every one. The table has more than 70,000 clones, approximately 95% seen once. The data originate from a study of siplizumab effects on memory and regulatory T cells. Whole-study findings and limits: Siplizumab conditions gave an average of approximately 70% Treg-derived mappable alloreactive CD4+ clones, versus 26.9% for controls.

Germline trimming cut 5 bases from V and 1 base from J; bases unmatched to any gene: 7. The CDR3 runs to 15 residues. Germline values: CDR1 SGDLS, CDR2 YYNGEE. The source material was CD8+ T cells sorted from blood. This chain connects TRBV9 to TRBJ2-7; 9 nucleotides align to TRBD1. This receptor was taken from a human donor in good health. CDR3 bases: TGTGCCAGCAGTGGAGGACAGGGGATATCCTACGAGCAGTACTTC. The encoded protein is CASSGGQGISYEQYF.